This TCR beta chain is from a study of PD-1 blockade in classical Hodgkin lymphoma. Regarding the study as a whole: Before treatment, complete responders showed about the same diversity as newly diagnosed patients.

Assay: immunoSEQ multiplex PCR; the TCRdb copy retains only in-frame clones and omits some. The sample consists of around 30,000 clones, just under 80% of them appearing once. As for time point: cycle 4 day 1 (C4D1), after six to seven weeks of nivolumab. Each of the patients experienced relapse following autologous stem cell transplantation, and their brentuximab vedotin exposure differed. Worth noting for this clone: Its antigen is unidentified.

With 5 bases clipped from V and 7 bases from J, the junction kept 6 bases outside the gene matches. The CDR3 spans 14 residues. Germline lookup yields CDR1 MNHEY and CDR2 SMNVEV (reference sequence). The origin of this receptor is a human donor with classical Hodgkin lymphoma. The chain uses TRBV27 and TRBJ1-4; 8 bases fit TRBD1. Here the sequenced sample was peripheral blood mononuclear cells (PBMCs), taken before the fourth cycle of nivolumab. DNA for the CDR3: TGTGCCAGCAGTCCCGACAGGGGTGTTGAAAAACTGTTTTTT. Translating gives CASSPDRGVEKLFF. The full variable domain, with the rest looked up from reference TRBV27 and TRBJ1-4, is EAQVTQNPRYLITVTGKKLTVTCSQNMNHEYMSWYRQDPGLGLRQIYYSMNVEVTDKGDVPEGYKVSRKEKRNFPLILESPSPNQTSLYFCASSPDRGVEKLFFGSGTQLSVL.